Only one count was recorded for the clone carrying this TCR beta chain. Its specificity is unknown. These data come from a study of PD-1 blockade in classical Hodgkin lymphoma. The CDR3 consists of 16 residues. The V gene's germline CDR1 is MNHEY and CDR2 SMNVEV (reference sequence). V lost 3 bases, J lost 4 bases, and 16 bases lay in between. All trial patients relapsed after autologous stem cell transplantation. Responses achieved at best were complete response, partial response or progressive disease. The method was immunoSEQ multiplex PCR; TCRdb's version includes in-frame clones alone and lacks a portion of them. The sample has approximately 44,000 clones; approximately 71% are singletons. Study-level findings and limits: CD4+ TCR diversity rose significantly by C4D1, and CD8+ TCR diversity did not.

The sequence derives from a human donor with classical Hodgkin lymphoma. This specimen consisted of peripheral blood mononuclear cells (PBMCs), obtained at baseline. The chain uses TRBV27 and TRBJ1-3, with TRBD1 as a possible D gene (5 bases). This chain's CDR3 is CASSFLSASGGNTIYF. The CDR3 nucleotides are TGTGCCAGCAGTTTCCTATCGGCCTCAGGGGGAAACACCATATATTTT.